This T cell receptor beta chain is from a study of patients and donors after allogeneic stem cell transplantation. The germline V gene encodes CDR1 SGHAT and CDR2 FQNNGV. V lost 5 bases and J lost 2; bases outside the gene matches: 9. The CDR3 runs to 18 residues. TCRdb analysed the RT-PCR reads with MiXCR anew, one entry per CDR3 protein. The data contain more than 850,000 distinct CDR3 sequences, approximately 19% of them singletons. This sequence joins TRBV11-2 and TRBJ2-5; 15 bases match TRBD2. The source material was blood, either unsorted or a sorted T cell fraction (not recorded which). This sequence was found in a human donor who was either an allogeneic HSCT recipient or a stem cell or donor lymphocyte infusion donor (not recorded which). It is not recorded whose cells these are; they may come from a transplant donor. For the CDR3, the DNA is TGTGCCAGCAGCCCCGGGACTAGCGGGGGGCCCCTGCAAGAGACCCAGTACTTC. Its translation: CASSPGTSGGPLQETQYF.